This T cell receptor beta chain was sequenced during a study of radiation and T cells in renal cell carcinoma. Study-wide results and caveats: Without pretreatment biopsies, baseline tumor clonotype presence was undetermined.

The germline gives CDR1 MNHNS, CDR2 SASEGT. The V and J ends lost 8 bases and 0 bases respectively, with 14 bases between them. The CDR3 is made up of 14 amino acids. A note on this clone: Its specificity is unknown.

Assay used: immunoSEQ multiplex PCR; TCRdb lists only in-frame clones, some missing. This table has about 150,000 clones, 88% appearing once. Indicated time point: baseline pretreatment blood. Treatment of the sample: 15 Gy SBRT to primary tumor, nephrectomy 4 weeks later. This chain joins TRBV6-1 and TRBJ2-7; possible D gene TRBD1, 5 bases. The sequenced sample was blood, obtained from a patient whose treatment included radiotherapy and nephrectomy. This receptor was identified in a woman in her 70s with renal cell carcinoma. The CDR3 nucleotides are TGTGCCAGCCGCGAGACAGACCACTCCTACGAGCAGTACTTC. Translated, it gives CASRETDHSYEQYF.